These 20 T cell receptor beta chains were all obtained from the same sample, sequenced in a study of a mutant IDH1 vaccine in newly diagnosed glioma. Only in-frame clones appear in the TCRdb table, and some are missing; sequencing was by immunoSEQ multiplex PCR. Altogether 110,000 or so clones are present, about 90% being singletons, with the ten largest covering roughly 0.62%. For these TCRs, the target antigens are not known. The time point here: week 11, during vaccination. The content of each vaccine dose was 300 ug of mutant IDH1 20-mer peptide, and topical imiquimod accompanied it. Sequencing was performed on PBMCs, taken from a glioma patient whose treatment included an IDH1 peptide vaccine. The receptor set was obtained from a woman aged 50 to 60 with glioma.

J is TRBJ2-7 and V is TRBV5-5; D is possibly TRBD2 (5 bases). V lost 4 bases to trimming and J lost 0 bases, with 14 bases between them. Germline V gene data show CDR1 as SGHKS and CDR2 as YYEKEE (reference sequence). This CDR3 region has 15 residues. CDR3 region: CASSISAGSSYEQYF. In nucleotides, the CDR3 is TGTGCCAGCAGCATATCGGCGGGTAGCTCCTACGAGCAGTACTTC.

The gene calls are TRBV28 and TRBJ2-5, with 8 positions matching TRBD2. Trimming at V came to 7 bases and at J to 6 bases, leaving 13 bases not matched to a gene. Germline loops: CDR1 MDHEN, CDR2 SYDVKM. CDR3 length: 15 amino acids. This CDR3 reads CASTVGGTSVKTQYF. The CDR3 region has the DNA TGTGCCAGCACCGTCGGCGGGACTAGTGTGAAGACCCAGTACTTC.

The chain recombines TRBV19 with TRBJ1-3; possibly TRBD1 for D (5 bases). Trimming stripped 7 bases from V and 4 bases from J, with 14 bases between. The CDR3 runs 14 residues. Germline values: CDR1 LNHDA, CDR2 SQIVND (reference sequence). CDR3 coding DNA: TGTGCCAGTACCGTTGGACATTCCGGAAACACCATATATTTT. Protein sequence: CASTVGHSGNTIYF.

The gene calls are TRBV27 and TRBJ2-1, with 7 bases aligning to TRBD2. From germline, CDR1 is MNHEY and CDR2 SMNVEV (reference sequence). The V gene end was trimmed by 3 bases and the J gene end by 2 bases; junction bases not matched to a gene: 4. The CDR3 has 15 amino acids. CDR3 region: CASSLGRAAYNEQFF. The CDR3 DNA follows: TGTGCCAGCAGTTTGGGGAGGGCGGCCTACAATGAGCAGTTCTTC.

The V and J genes are TRBV5-4 and TRBJ2-5, with 7 bases aligning to TRBD1. In germline, CDR1 is SGHNT, CDR2 YYREEE (reference sequence). With 4 bases clipped from V and 1 base from J, the junction kept 7 bases outside the gene matches. CDR3 size: 15 residues. The CDR3 bases are TGTGCCAGCAGCCTCCTAGACAGGGTCCAAGAGACCCAGTACTTC. The encoded protein is CASSLLDRVQETQYF.

This chain joins TRBV6-5 and TRBJ1-1, with D unclear. The V gene lost 0 bases and the J gene lost 3 bases, with 8 bases spanning the gap. The CDR3 is 14 amino acids. CDR1 is MNHEY and CDR2 is SVGAGI in the germline V gene. As DNA, the CDR3 is TGTGCCAGCAGTTACTCGAGGAGGTACACTGAAGCTTTCTTT. Translation: CASSYSRRYTEAFF.

The J gene is TRBJ2-1, the V gene TRBV28; no clear D. The CDR3 runs 15 residues. Germline values: CDR1 MDHEN, CDR2 SYDVKM. V gave up 4 bases and J gave up 2 bases, with 12 bases separating them. The CDR3 region is CASSSAGETYNEQFF. CDR3 coding DNA: TGTGCCAGCAGTTCCGCTGGCGAGACCTACAATGAGCAGTTCTTC.

This clone showed up just a few times. Within the sample, other DNA sequences also encode this same CDR3. The chain employs TRBV5-1 and TRBJ1-1; D remains ambiguous. The CDR3 spans 14 residues. Germline V lookup: CDR1 SGHRS, CDR2 YFSETQ. Trimming pared 4 bases from V and 0 bases from J, leaving 10 bases between. CDR3 sequence (DNA): TGCGCCAGCAGCCCAGACGTGATGAACACTGAAGCTTTCTTT. Amino acid sequence: CASSPDVMNTEAFF.

The V gene is TRBV19, the J gene TRBJ2-5, with D maybe TRBD1 (5 bases). Trimming took off 5 bases at V and 2 bases at J, with 9 bases between the two ends. The CDR3 extends over 13 amino acids. Germline lookup yields CDR1 LNHDA and CDR2 SQIVND (reference sequence). The CDR3 DNA follows: TGTGCCAGTAGTCGCGACAGACAAGAGACCCAGTACTTC. It is translated as CASSRDRQETQYF.

This chain joins TRBV27 and TRBJ2-7; tentatively, D is TRBD1 (5 bases). Trimming took 3 bases from V and 3 from J, leaving 9 bases between them. The CDR3 has 13 amino acids. The germline CDR1 and CDR2 sequences are MNHEY and SMNVEV (reference sequence). CDR3 loop: CASSLTARYEQYF. The CDR3 DNA sequence: TGTGCCAGCAGTTTGACAGCCCGCTACGAGCAGTACTTC.

V usage is TRBV28 and J usage is TRBJ2-7; TRBD2 is a possible D gene (6 bases). The germline V gene encodes CDR1 MDHEN and CDR2 SYDVKM. With 1 base removed from V and 1 base from J, the gap between germline ends came to 8 bases. The CDR3 consists of 14 residues. CDR3 loop: CASSLSGESYEQYF. The CDR3 DNA reads TGTGCCAGCAGTTTATCGGGAGAATCCTACGAGCAGTACTTC.

Concerning this clone itself: The sample carries other DNA sequences with the same CDR3. The J gene is TRBJ2-5, the V gene TRBV18; tentatively, D is TRBD1 (7 bases). The CDR3 contains 13 residues. With 3 bases removed from V and 5 bases from J, the gap between germline ends came to 10 bases. Germline CDR1 KGHSH, CDR2 LQKENI. CDR3 DNA sequence: TGTGCCAGCTCACCCCCAGGGGGGGAGACCCAGTACTTC. Translation: CASSPPGGETQYF.

This chain joins TRBV5-1 and TRBJ2-1; 7 bases agree with TRBD2. Looked up from germline, CDR1 is SGHRS and CDR2 is YFSETQ. The CDR3 is made up of 15 amino acids. J gave up 4 bases and V 0 bases, and 4 bases lay outside the gene matches. Here the CDR3 DNA reads TGCGCCAGCAGCTTGGCCCCTAGCGGATACAATGAGCAGTTCTTC. It is translated as CASSLAPSGYNEQFF.

Regarding this clone: A read error may produce the germline difference seen at one junction end. This rearrangement joins TRBV7-7 to TRBJ2-1, with D possibly TRBD2 on 5 matching bases. The CDR3 consists of 13 residues. Germline-derived CDR1 and CDR2 are SSHAT and FNYEAQ (reference sequence). This chain's CDR3 is CASSLAHYNEQFF. CDR3 in DNA: TGTGCTAGCAGCTTAGCGCACTACAATGAGCAGTTCTTC.

The chain combines TRBV13 with TRBJ2-7, with TRBD1 matching 9 bases. With 5 bases clipped from V and 2 bases from J, the junction kept 4 bases outside the gene matches. CDR1 PRHDT and CDR2 FYEKMQ come from the germline V gene (reference sequence). The CDR3 runs to 14 residues. The CDR3 sequence is CASSNDRGTYEQYF. In DNA form, the CDR3 reads TGTGCCAGCAGCAACGACAGGGGGACCTACGAGCAGTACTTC.

The chain links TRBV2 to TRBJ2-1; no reliable D call. The CDR3 spans 13 residues. Germline V lookup: CDR1 SNHLY, CDR2 FYNNEI. The V end lost 7 bases, the J end lost 2 bases, and 9 bases lay between the germline ends. CDR3 loop: CASTRLAYNEQFF. In DNA form, the CDR3 reads TGTGCCAGCACAAGGCTCGCCTACAATGAGCAGTTCTTC.

V is TRBV27 and J is TRBJ1-6; D is uncertain. The CDR3 has 12 amino acids. Germline CDR1 is MNHEY and CDR2 is SMNVEV (reference sequence). Trimming cost V 0 bases and J 17 bases, with 11 bases left between them. CDR3 protein: CASSLSGLIFHF. The CDR3 DNA sequence: TGTGCCAGCAGTTTATCTGGACTAATCTTCCACTTT.

The chain links TRBV18 to TRBJ2-3; 14 bases line up with TRBD2. Trimming removed 6 bases from V and 7 bases from J; junction bases left unmatched: 6. This CDR3 spans 15 amino acids. Germline V gene lookup returns CDR1 KGHSH and CDR2 LQKENI. The CDR3 spells CASSGTSGSSNTQYF. CDR3 coding DNA: TGTGCCAGCTCTGGGACTAGCGGGAGTTCGAATACGCAGTATTTT.

The V call is TRBV6-1, the J call TRBJ1-2; no firm D call. This CDR3 is 12 amino acids long. Trimming removed 7 bases from V and 4 bases from J, with 10 bases in between. Germline CDR1 reads MNHNS; CDR2 reads SASEGT. CDR3 DNA: TGTGCCAGCAATTCAGCCGGCTATGGCTACACCTTC. As protein: CASNSAGYGYTF.

The V call is TRBV11-3, the J call TRBJ2-1; TRBD2 agrees at 7 bases. CDR3 length: 17 amino acids. CDR1 and CDR2 (germline): SGHNT, YENEEA. Trimming took 3 bases from V and 2 from J; bases not matched to a gene: 10. CDR3 sequence (DNA): TGTGCCAGCAGCTTGAAGAGATGGGAGGGCACCTACAATGAGCAGTTCTTC. This translates into CASSLKRWEGTYNEQFF.